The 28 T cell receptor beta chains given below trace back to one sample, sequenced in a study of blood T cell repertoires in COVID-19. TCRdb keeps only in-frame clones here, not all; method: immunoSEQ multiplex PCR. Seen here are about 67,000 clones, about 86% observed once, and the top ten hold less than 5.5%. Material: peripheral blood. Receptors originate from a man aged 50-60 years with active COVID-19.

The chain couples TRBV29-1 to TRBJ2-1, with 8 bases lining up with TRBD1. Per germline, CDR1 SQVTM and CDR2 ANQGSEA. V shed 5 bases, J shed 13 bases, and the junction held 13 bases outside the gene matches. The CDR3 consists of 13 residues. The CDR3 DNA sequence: TGCAGCGTTACACCAGGCCAGGGGGCAGGTCAGTTCTTC. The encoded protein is CSVTPGQGAGQFF.

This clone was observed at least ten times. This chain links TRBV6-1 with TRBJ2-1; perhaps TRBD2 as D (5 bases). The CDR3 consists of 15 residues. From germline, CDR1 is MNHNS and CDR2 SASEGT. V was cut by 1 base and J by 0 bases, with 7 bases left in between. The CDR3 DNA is TGTGCCAGCAGTGAAGGGGCGGGCTCCTACAATGAGCAGTTCTTC. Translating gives CASSEGAGSYNEQFF.

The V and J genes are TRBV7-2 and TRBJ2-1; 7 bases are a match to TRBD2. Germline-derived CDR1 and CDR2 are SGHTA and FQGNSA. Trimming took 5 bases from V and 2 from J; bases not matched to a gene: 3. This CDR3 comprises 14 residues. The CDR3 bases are TGTGCCAGCAGCCCCGGGACTACCTACAATGAGCAGTTCTTC. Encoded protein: CASSPGTTYNEQFF.

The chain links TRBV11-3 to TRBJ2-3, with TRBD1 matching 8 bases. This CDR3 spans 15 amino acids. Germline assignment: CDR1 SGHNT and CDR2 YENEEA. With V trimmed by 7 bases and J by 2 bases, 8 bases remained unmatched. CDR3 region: CASTPRTGITDTQYF. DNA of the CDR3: TGTGCCAGCACCCCTAGGACAGGGATCACAGATACGCAGTATTTT.

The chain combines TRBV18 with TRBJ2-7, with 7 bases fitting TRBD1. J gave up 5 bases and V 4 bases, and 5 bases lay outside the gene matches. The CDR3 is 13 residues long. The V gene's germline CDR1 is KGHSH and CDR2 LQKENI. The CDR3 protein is CASSLPGTDEQYF. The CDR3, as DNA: TGTGCCAGCTCACTGCCCGGGACAGACGAGCAGTACTTC.

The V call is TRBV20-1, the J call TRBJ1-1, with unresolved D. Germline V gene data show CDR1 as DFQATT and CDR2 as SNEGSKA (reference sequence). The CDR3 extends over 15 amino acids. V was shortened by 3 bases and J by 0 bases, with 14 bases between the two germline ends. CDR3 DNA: TGCAGTGCTAGTCCGCTGTCTGGCCTGAACACTGAAGCTTTCTTT. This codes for CSASPLSGLNTEAFF.

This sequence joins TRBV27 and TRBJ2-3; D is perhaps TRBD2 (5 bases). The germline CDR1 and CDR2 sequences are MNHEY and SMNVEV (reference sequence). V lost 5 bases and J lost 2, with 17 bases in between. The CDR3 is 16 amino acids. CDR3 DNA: TGTGCCAGCAGTACCAAACTAGTGAGTGTCACAGATACGCAGTATTTT. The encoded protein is CASSTKLVSVTDTQYF.

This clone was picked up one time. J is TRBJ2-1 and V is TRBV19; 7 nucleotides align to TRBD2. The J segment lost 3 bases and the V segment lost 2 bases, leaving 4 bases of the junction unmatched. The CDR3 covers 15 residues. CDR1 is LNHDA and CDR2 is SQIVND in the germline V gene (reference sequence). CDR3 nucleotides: TGTGCCAGTAGTATACAGACTAGCTACTACAATGAGCAGTTCTTC. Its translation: CASSIQTSYYNEQFF.

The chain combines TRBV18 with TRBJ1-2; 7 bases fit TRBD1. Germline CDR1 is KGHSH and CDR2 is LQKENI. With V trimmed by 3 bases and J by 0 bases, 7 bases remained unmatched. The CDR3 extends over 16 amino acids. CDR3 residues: CASSPTGINSNYGYTF. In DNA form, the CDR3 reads TGTGCCAGCTCACCGACAGGGATTAACTCTAACTATGGCTACACCTTC.

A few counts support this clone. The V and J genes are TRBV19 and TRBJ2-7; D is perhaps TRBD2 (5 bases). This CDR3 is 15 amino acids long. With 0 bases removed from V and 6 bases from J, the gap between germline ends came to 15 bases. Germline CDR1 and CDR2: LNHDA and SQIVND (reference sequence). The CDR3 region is CASSIDLADWVEQYF. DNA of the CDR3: TGTGCCAGTAGTATAGATCTAGCCGATTGGGTCGAGCAGTACTTC. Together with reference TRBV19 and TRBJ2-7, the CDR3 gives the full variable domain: DGGITQSPKYLFRKEGQNVTLSCEQNLNHDAMYWYRQDPGQGLRLIYYSQIVNDFQKGDIAEGYSVSREKKESFPLTVTSAQKNPTAFYLCASSIDLADWVEQYFGPGTRLTVT.

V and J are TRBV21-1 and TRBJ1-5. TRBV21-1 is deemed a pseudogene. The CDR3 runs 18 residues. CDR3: CASSKGTGKLNSNQPQHF. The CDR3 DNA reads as TGTGCCAGCAGCAAAGGGACCGGGAAATTAAATAGCAATCAGCCCCAGCATTTT.

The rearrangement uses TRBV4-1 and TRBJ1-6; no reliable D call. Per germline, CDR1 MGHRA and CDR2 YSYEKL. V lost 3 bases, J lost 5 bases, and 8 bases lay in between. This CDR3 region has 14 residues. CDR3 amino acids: CASSQRENNSPLHF. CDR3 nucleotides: TGCGCCAGCAGCCAGAGGGAAAATAATTCACCCCTCCACTTT.

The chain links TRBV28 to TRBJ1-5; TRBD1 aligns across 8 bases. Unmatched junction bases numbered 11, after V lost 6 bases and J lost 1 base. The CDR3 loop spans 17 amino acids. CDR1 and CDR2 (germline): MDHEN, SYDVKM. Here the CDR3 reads CASRPPGGRISNQPQHF. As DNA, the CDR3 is TGTGCCAGCAGACCACCAGGGGGCAGAATAAGCAATCAGCCCCAGCATTTT.

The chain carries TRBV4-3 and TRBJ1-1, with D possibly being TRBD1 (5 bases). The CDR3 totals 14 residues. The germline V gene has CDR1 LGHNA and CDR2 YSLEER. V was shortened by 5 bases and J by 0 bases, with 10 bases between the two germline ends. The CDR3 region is CASSEQVMNTEAFF. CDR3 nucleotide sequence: TGCGCCAGCAGCGAACAGGTTATGAACACTGAAGCTTTCTTT.

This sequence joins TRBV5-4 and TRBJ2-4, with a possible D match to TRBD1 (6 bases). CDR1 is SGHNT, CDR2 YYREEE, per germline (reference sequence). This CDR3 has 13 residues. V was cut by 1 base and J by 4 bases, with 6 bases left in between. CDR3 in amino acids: CASSLTGKNIQYF. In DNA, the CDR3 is TGTGCCAGCAGCTTGACAGGGAAAAACATTCAGTACTTC.

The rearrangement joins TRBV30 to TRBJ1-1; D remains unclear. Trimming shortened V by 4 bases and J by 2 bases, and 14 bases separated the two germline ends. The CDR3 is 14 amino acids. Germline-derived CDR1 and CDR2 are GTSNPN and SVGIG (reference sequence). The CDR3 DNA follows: TGTGCCTGGAAGAGGGAAGGGAGAAACACTGAAGCTTTCTTT. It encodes CAWKREGRNTEAFF. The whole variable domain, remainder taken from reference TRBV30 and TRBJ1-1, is SQTIHQWPATLVQPVGSPLSLECTVEGTSNPNLYWYRQAAGRGLQLLFYSVGIGQISSEVPQNLSASRPQDRQFILSSKKLLLSDSGFYLCAWKREGRNTEAFFGQGTRLTVV.

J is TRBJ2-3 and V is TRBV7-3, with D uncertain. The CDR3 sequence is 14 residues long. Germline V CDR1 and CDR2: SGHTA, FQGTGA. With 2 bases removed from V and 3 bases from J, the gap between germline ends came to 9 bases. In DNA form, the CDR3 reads TGTGCCAGCAGCTTAGAACAGAGAACAGATACGCAGTATTTT. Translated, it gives CASSLEQRTDTQYF.

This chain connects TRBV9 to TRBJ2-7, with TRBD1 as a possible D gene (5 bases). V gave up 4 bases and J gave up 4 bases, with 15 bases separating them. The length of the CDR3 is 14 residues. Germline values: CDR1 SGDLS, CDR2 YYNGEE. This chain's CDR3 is CASSQGHSNYEQYF. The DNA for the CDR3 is TGTGCCAGCAGCCAAGGACATAGCAATTACGAGCAGTACTTC. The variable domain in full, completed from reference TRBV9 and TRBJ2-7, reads DSGVTQTPKHLITATGQRVTLRCSPRSGDLSVYWYQQSLDQGLQFLIQYYNGEERAKGNILERFSAQQFPDLHSELNLSSLELGDSALYFCASSQGHSNYEQYFGPGTRLTVT.

CDR3 DNA: TGTGCCAGCAGCAGGGGCGGGGGGGACCGATCAGATACGCAGTATTTT. Translation gives CASSRGGGDRSDTQYF. The chain links TRBV5-6 to TRBJ2-3; TRBD2 agrees at 9 bases. Trimming took 4 bases from V and 4 from J; bases not matched to a gene: 10. Germline CDR1 SGHDT, CDR2 YYEEEE. The CDR3 extends over 16 amino acids.

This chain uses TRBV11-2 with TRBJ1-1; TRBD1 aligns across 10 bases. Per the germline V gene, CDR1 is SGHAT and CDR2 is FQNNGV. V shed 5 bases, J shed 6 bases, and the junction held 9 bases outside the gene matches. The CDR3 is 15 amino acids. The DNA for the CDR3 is TGTGCCAGCAGCCACGACAGGGGGCGATGGGCTGAAGCTTTCTTT. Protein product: CASSHDRGRWAEAFF.

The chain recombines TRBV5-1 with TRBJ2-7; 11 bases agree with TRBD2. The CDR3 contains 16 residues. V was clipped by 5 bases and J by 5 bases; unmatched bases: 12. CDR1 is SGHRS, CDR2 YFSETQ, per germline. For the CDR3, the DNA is TGCGCCAGCAGTATTAGCGGGAGGGCCGGGATCAACGAGCAGTACTTC. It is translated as CASSISGRAGINEQYF.

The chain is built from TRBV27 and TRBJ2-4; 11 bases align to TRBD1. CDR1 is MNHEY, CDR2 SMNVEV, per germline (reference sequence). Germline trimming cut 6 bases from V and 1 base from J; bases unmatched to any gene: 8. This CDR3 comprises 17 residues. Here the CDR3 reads CASRRRTGGEAKNIQYF. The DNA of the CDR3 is TGTGCCAGCAGGAGACGGACAGGGGGCGAGGCCAAAAACATTCAGTACTTC.

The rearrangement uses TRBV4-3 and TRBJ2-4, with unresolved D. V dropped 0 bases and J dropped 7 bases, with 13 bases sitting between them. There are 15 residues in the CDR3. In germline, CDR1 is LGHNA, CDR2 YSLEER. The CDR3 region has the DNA TGCGCCAGCAGCCAAGAGAGCGCCCGTGGGAACATTCAGTACTTC. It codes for CASSQESARGNIQYF.

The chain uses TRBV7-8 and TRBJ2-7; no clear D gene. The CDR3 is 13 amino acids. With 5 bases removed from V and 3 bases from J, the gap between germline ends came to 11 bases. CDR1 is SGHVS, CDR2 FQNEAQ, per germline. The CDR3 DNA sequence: TGTGCCAGCAGCCTTGACACCCTCTACGAGCAGTACTTC. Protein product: CASSLDTLYEQYF.

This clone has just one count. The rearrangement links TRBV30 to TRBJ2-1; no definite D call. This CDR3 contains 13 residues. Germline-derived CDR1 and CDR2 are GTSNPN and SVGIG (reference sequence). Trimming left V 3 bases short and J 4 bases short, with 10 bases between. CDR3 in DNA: TGTGCCTGGAGGAGCGATCAATACAATGAGCAGTTCTTC. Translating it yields CAWRSDQYNEQFF.

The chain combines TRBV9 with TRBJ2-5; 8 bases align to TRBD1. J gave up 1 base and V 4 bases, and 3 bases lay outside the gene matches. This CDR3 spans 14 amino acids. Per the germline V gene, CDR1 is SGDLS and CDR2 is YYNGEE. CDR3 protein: CASSQGAVQETQYF. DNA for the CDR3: TGTGCCAGCAGCCAGGGGGCGGTCCAAGAGACCCAGTACTTC.

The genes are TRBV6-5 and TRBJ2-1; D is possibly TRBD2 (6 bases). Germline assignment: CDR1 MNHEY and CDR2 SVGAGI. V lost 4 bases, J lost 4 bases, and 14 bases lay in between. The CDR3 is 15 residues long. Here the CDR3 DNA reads TGTGCCAGCAGTTCGGAGGGTTCTGGGTACAATGAGCAGTTCTTC. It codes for CASSSEGSGYNEQFF.

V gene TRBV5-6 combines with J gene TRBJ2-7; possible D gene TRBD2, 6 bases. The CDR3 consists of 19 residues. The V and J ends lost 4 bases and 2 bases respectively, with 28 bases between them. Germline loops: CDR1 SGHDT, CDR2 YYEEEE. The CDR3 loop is CASSPLAGPQPKDPYEQYF. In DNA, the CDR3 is TGTGCCAGCAGCCCGTTGGCGGGGCCACAACCCAAAGACCCCTACGAGCAGTACTTC.